Shown below are 5 T cell receptor beta chains from a single sample sequenced in a study of CD8 T cells in ankylosing spondylitis. General observations from the study: Seemingly distinctive of ankylosing spondylitis blood was a TCR beta motif formed by eight highly homologous variants.

Antigens for these TCRs are unknown. TCRdb reprocessed the 5' RACE reads via MiXCR and lists one record per CDR3 protein. The data show some 800,000 distinct CDR3 sequences, 12% seen once. Sequenced input: blood, either unsorted or a sorted T cell fraction (not recorded which). The receptors were sampled from a male donor with ankylosing spondylitis.

V gene TRBV10-3 combines with J gene TRBJ2-1, with D possibly being TRBD1 (5 bases). Germline V gene data show CDR1 as ENHRY and CDR2 as SYGVKD. The CDR3 is 12 amino acids. With 10 bases removed from V and 8 bases from J, the gap between germline ends came to 15 bases. The CDR3 sequence is CATRGSADEQFF. CDR3 DNA: TGTGCCACTAGGGGCTCCGCGGATGAGCAGTTCTTC.

At least ten counts were recorded for this clonotype. This chain uses TRBV7-8 with TRBJ1-6; D is uncertain. The germline V gene has CDR1 SGHVS and CDR2 FQNEAQ. The V end lost 5 bases, the J end lost 12 bases, and 17 bases lay between the germline ends. The CDR3 sequence is 14 residues long. The CDR3 sequence is CASSGRLPGLPLHF. The CDR3 region has the DNA TGTGCCAGCAGCGGGCGTCTGCCGGGATTACCCCTCCACTTT.

The CDR3 DNA follows: TGTGCCAGCAGCCAAGATATGAGAGAGACCCAGTACTTC. Its translation: CASSQDMRETQYF. The chain combines TRBV4-2 with TRBJ2-5; D remains ambiguous. Germline loops: CDR1 LGHNA, CDR2 YNFKEQ. Trimming stripped 0 bases from V and 4 bases from J, with 6 bases between. This CDR3 has 13 amino acids.

There are many counts of this clonotype. This chain connects TRBV6-1 to TRBJ1-2; possible D gene TRBD1, 5 bases. Germline V lookup: CDR1 MNHNS, CDR2 SASEGT. The CDR3 has 15 amino acids. With 5 bases removed from V and 3 bases from J, the gap between germline ends came to 16 bases. The DNA of the CDR3 is TGTGCCAGCAGTCCCCTCCGAGGGGACGACTATGGCTACACCTTC. It encodes CASSPLRGDDYGYTF.

This clonotype was counted only a few times. The chain links TRBV5-1 to TRBJ2-7, with a possible D match to TRBD2 (6 bases). Trimming took 4 bases from V and 6 from J, leaving 14 bases between them. Per the germline V gene, CDR1 is SGHRS and CDR2 is YFSETQ. The CDR3 extends over 13 amino acids. As DNA, the CDR3 is TGCGCCAGCAGCCGTGGGACTGCCGTCGAGCAGTACTTC. It specifies CASSRGTAVEQYF. Supplemented by reference TRBV5-1 and TRBJ2-7, the full variable domain reads KAGVTQTPRYLIKTRGQQVTLSCSPISGHRSVSWYQQTPGQGLQFLFEYFSETQRNKGNFPGRFSGRQFSNSRSEMNVSTLELGDSALYLCASSRGTAVEQYFGPGTRLTVT.